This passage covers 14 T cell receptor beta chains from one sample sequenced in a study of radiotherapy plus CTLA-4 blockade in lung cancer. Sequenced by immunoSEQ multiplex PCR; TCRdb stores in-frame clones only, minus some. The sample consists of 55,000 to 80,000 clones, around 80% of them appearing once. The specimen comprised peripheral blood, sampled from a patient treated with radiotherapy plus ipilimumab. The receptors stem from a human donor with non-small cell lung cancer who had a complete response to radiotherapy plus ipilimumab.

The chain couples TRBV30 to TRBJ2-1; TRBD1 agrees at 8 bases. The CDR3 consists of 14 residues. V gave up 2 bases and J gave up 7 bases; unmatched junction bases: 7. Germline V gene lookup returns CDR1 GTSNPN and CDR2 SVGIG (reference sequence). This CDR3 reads CAWSRSGGLNEQFF. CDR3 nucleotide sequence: TGTGCCTGGAGTAGGTCAGGGGGCTTGAATGAGCAGTTCTTC.

CDR3 sequence: CASSLKGGGIEQYV. The CDR3 coding sequence is TGTGCCAGCAGTTTAAAGGGGGGAGGGATCGAGCAGTACGTC. The chain has TRBV27 and TRBJ2-7, with D perhaps matching TRBD2 (7 bases). The length of the CDR3 is 14 residues. CDR1 is MNHEY, CDR2 SMNVEV, per germline (reference sequence). V gave up 2 bases and J gave up 6 bases, with 14 bases separating them.

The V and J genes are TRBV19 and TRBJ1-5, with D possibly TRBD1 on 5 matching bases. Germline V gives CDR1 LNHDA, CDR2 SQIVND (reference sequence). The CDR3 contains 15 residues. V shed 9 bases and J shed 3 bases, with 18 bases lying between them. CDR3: CASGPIDRYNQPQHF. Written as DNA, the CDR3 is TGTGCCAGCGGCCCCATAGACAGATACAATCAGCCCCAGCATTTT. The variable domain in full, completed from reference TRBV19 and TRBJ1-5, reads DGGITQSPKYLFRKEGQNVTLSCEQNLNHDAMYWYRQDPGQGLRLIYYSQIVNDFQKGDIAEGYSVSREKKESFPLTVTSAQKNPTAFYLCASGPIDRYNQPQHFGDGTRLSIL.

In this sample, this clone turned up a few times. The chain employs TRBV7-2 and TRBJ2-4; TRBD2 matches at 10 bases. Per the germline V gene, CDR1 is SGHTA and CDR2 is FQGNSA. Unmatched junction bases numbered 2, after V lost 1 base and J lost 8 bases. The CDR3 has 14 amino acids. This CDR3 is CASSLEREGYIQYF. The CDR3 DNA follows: TGTGCCAGCAGCTTAGAGCGGGAGGGTTACATTCAGTACTTC.

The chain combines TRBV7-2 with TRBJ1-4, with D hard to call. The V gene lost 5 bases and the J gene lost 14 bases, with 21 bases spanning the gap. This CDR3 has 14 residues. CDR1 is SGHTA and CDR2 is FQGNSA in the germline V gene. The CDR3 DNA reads TGTGCCAGCAGCCCAGACGGCAGCAACCCGCATCTGTTTTTT. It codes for CASSPDGSNPHLFF.

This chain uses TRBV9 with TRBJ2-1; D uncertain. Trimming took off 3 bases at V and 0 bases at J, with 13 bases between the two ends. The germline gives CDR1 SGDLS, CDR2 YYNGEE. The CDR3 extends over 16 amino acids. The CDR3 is CASSATDRYSYNEQFF. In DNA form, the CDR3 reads TGTGCCAGCAGCGCCACAGATCGTTACTCCTACAATGAGCAGTTCTTC. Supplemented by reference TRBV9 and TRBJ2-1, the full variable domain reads DSGVTQTPKHLITATGQRVTLRCSPRSGDLSVYWYQQSLDQGLQFLIQYYNGEERAKGNILERFSAQQFPDLHSELNLSSLELGDSALYFCASSATDRYSYNEQFFGPGTRLTVL.

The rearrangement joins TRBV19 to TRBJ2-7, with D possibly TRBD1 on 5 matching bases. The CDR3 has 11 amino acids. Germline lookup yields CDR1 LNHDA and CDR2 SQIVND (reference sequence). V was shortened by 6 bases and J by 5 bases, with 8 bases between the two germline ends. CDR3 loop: CASSQGHEQYF. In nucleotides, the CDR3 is TGTGCCAGTAGCCAGGGCCACGAGCAGTACTTC.

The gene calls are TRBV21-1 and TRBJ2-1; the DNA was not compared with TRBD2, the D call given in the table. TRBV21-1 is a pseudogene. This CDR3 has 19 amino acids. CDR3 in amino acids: CASSEPGLAGGPWVNEQFF. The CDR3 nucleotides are TGTGCCAGCAGCGAACCGGGACTAGCGGGAGGGCCGTGGGTGAATGAGCAGTTCTTC.

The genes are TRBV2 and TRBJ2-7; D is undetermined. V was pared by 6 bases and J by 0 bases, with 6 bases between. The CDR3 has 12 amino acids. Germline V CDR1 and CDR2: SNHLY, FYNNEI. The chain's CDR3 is CASSPFSYEQYV. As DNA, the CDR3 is TGTGCCAGCAGCCCCTTCTCCTACGAGCAGTACGTC.

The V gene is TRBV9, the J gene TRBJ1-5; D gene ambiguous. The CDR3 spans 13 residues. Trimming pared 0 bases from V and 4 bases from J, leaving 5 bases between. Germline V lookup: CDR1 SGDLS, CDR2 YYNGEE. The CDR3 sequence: CASSVALNQPQHF. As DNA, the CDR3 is TGTGCCAGCAGCGTAGCCCTTAATCAGCCCCAGCATTTT.

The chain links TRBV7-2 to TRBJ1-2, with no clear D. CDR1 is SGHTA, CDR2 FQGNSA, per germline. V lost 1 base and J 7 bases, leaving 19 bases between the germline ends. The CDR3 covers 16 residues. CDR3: CASSLDGSVLRGGYTF. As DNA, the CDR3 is TGTGCCAGCAGCTTAGACGGGTCAGTCCTTCGTGGTGGCTACACCTTC.

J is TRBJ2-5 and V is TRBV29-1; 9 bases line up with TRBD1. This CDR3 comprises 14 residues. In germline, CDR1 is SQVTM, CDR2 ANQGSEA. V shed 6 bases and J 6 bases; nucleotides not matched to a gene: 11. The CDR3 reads CSVASGGQGKTQYF. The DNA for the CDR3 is TGCAGCGTCGCCTCCGGGGGACAGGGAAAGACCCAGTACTTC.

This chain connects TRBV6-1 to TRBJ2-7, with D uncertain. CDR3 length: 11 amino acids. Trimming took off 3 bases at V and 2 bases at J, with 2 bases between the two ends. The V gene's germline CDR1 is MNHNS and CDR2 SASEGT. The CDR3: CASSDTYEQYF. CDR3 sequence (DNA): TGTGCCAGCAGTGACACCTACGAGCAGTACTTC.

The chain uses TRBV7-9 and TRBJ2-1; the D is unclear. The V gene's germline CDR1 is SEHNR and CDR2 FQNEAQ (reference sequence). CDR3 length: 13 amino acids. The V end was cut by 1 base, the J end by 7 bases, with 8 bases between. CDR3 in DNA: TGTGCCAGCAGCTTAGATTGGGGTAATGAGCAGTTCTTC. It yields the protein CASSLDWGNEQFF.